This T cell receptor (beta chain) was documented in a study of response to subunit inactivated influenza vaccine. Concerning this clonotype: Antigen: not known.

Findings and limits, study-wide: The authors put forward the suggestion that each seasonal influenza vaccination may bring in only a limited number of new T cells.

Trimming pared 2 bases from V and 5 bases from J, leaving 12 bases between. Germline V lookup: CDR1 LGHDT, CDR2 YNNKEL (reference sequence). There are 14 residues in the CDR3. TCRdb re-called the RT-PCR reads with MiXCR, one entry per CDR3 protein. The sample has about 480,000 distinct CDR3 sequences, over 10% seen once; the top ten hold over 10%. The starting material was PBMCs from blood, obtained 35 to 45 days after vaccination. The gene calls are TRBV3-1 and TRBJ2-5, with D perhaps matching TRBD1 (8 bases). The source of this sequence is a man aged 50 or older who received an inactivated influenza vaccine. CDR3 DNA sequence: TGTGCCAGCAGCCAAAACAGGGGGGGGGAGACCCAGTACTTC. As protein: CASSQNRGGETQYF.